The 21 T cell receptor beta chains below were found in one sample sequenced in a study of shared clonotypes between healthy human individuals (dated by TCRdb to between 2020 and 2021). Library method: the immunoSEQ multiplex PCR assay. TCRdb re-hosts the immuneACCESS table, in-frame sequences only. Its copies lack some clones; in the studies checked, an unresolved V gene accounts for under half of them, and the cause for the rest is not known. Counted in this sample were about a million clones; around 76% of them appeared once. Jointly, the top ten make up about 1.4% of the sample. Material for sequencing was memory CD4+ T cells sorted from blood. The sample's cell subset or site, from its label and the paper: CD45RA-negative fraction. These receptors were obtained from a man aged 18 to 30 in good health.

J is TRBJ2-3 and V is TRBV6-1; D unclear. The V and J ends lost 3 bases and 2 bases respectively, with 9 bases between them. The germline V gene has CDR1 MNHNS and CDR2 SASEGT. There are 14 residues in the CDR3. The chain's CDR3 is CASSDVGLTDTQYF. CDR3 bases: TGTGCCAGCAGTGATGTTGGGCTCACAGATACGCAGTATTTT.

The genes are TRBV11-2 and TRBJ2-7; 15 nucleotides match TRBD2. This CDR3 is 16 amino acids long. CDR1 is SGHAT, CDR2 FQNNGV, per germline. Losses at the gene ends were 2 bases for V and 7 bases for J; bases not matched to a gene: 6. This CDR3 is CASSLNGLAGGREQYF. CDR3 bases: TGTGCCAGCAGCTTAAACGGACTAGCGGGGGGGCGAGAGCAGTACTTC.

This chain uses TRBV6-1 with TRBJ1-2; D is ambiguous. Germline assignment: CDR1 MNHNS and CDR2 SASEGT. The CDR3 consists of 16 residues. With 2 bases removed from V and 4 bases from J, the gap between germline ends came to 17 bases. The CDR3 DNA is TGTGCCAGCAGTGAATTCGACACGGGCTTTGTCTATGGCTACACCTTC. Its protein is CASSEFDTGFVYGYTF.

The gene calls are TRBV27 and TRBJ2-3, with 9 bases lining up with TRBD2. The V gene's germline CDR1 is MNHEY and CDR2 SMNVEV (reference sequence). The CDR3 length is 15 residues. V trimming: 4 bases; J trimming: 3 bases; junction bases outside the gene matches: 5. The CDR3 reads CASSSSGVFTDTQYF. The CDR3 DNA follows: TGTGCCAGCAGTTCTAGCGGGGTTTTTACAGATACGCAGTATTTT.

This clone was counted only a few times. The CDR3 DNA follows: TGCAGCGTTGAAGTACAGCGACTAGCGGGAGGAGAGACCCAGTACTTC. Translated, it gives CSVEVQRLAGGETQYF. This chain joins TRBV29-1 and TRBJ2-5; TRBD2 matches at 13 bases. CDR3 length equals 16 residues. Trimming took 1 base from V and 4 from J; bases not matched to a gene: 6. In germline, CDR1 is SQVTM, CDR2 ANQGSEA.

The rearrangement joins TRBV2 to TRBJ2-5; 7 bases map to TRBD1. J gave up 7 bases and V 5 bases, and 10 bases lay outside the gene matches. There are 14 residues in the CDR3. In germline, CDR1 is SNHLY, CDR2 FYNNEI. The CDR3 region is CASSSDRLDVTQYF. CDR3 bases: TGTGCCAGCAGTTCGGACAGGCTTGACGTGACCCAGTACTTC.

This clone was recorded at least ten times. The CDR3 sequence is CASSPTGNTIYF. DNA of the CDR3: TGTGCCAGCAGCCCCACGGGAAACACCATATATTTT. The gene calls are TRBV7-9 and TRBJ1-3; D call uncertain. Germline V CDR1 and CDR2: SEHNR, FQNEAQ (reference sequence). Trimming took 5 bases from V and 4 from J, leaving 6 bases between them. The CDR3 spans 12 residues. Using reference TRBV7-9 and TRBJ1-3 for the parts outside the CDR3, the full variable domain is DTGVSQNPRHKITKRGQNVTFRCDPISEHNRLYWYRQTLGQGPEFLTYFQNEAQLEKSRLLSDRFSAERPKGSFSTLEIQRTEQGDSAMYLCASSPTGNTIYFGEGSWLTVV.

About this clone itself: This may be a read error: a much more frequent sequence differs by one nucleotide. This same CDR3 is encoded by further DNA sequences in the sample. V is TRBV15 and J is TRBJ1-5; D gene ambiguous. With 3 bases removed from V and 3 bases from J, the gap between germline ends came to 3 bases. Germline assignment: CDR1 LNHNV and CDR2 YYDKDF (reference sequence). This CDR3 spans 12 amino acids. CDR3 in amino acids: CATSRDNQPQHF. The CDR3 DNA sequence: TGTGCCACCAGCAGGGACAATCAGCCCCAGCATTTT.

This clone was seen just once. The rearrangement uses TRBV11-1 and TRBJ2-5; TRBD1 might be the D (6 bases). The CDR3 contains 14 residues. The ends were cut back, 5 bases at V and 1 base at J, with 11 bases in the middle. Germline CDR1 and CDR2: SGHAT and FQDESV (reference sequence). The CDR3 DNA reads TGTGCCAGCAGCCCCAGGGGTTCCCAAGAGACCCAGTACTTC. It is translated as CASSPRGSQETQYF.

The chain combines TRBV11-2 with TRBJ2-5; a weak D match, TRBD1 (6 bases). This CDR3 has 15 residues. The V end lost 5 bases, the J end lost 0 bases, and 13 bases lay between the germline ends. Germline V CDR1 and CDR2: SGHAT, FQNNGV. The CDR3 DNA reads as TGTGCCAGCAGCCCGCGACAGGACCACCAAGAGACCCAGTACTTC. The encoded protein is CASSPRQDHQETQYF. The whole variable domain, remainder taken from reference TRBV11-2 and TRBJ2-5, is EAGVAQSPRYKIIEKRQSVAFWCNPISGHATLYWYQQILGQGPKLLIQFQNNGVVDDSQLPKDRFSAERLKGVDSTLKIQPAKLEDSAVYLCASSPRQDHQETQYFGPGTRLLVL.

The chain combines TRBV7-9 with TRBJ2-7; possibly TRBD1 or TRBD2 for D (6 bases each). This CDR3 region has 16 residues. V was shortened by 5 bases and J by 0 bases, with 17 bases between the two germline ends. Looked up from germline, CDR1 is SEHNR and CDR2 is FQNEAQ (reference sequence). The CDR3 sequence: CASSPPGASYSYEQYF. In DNA, the CDR3 is TGTGCCAGCAGCCCCCCGGGGGCGTCTTACTCCTACGAGCAGTACTTC.

The CDR3 loop reads CASSPFTDRAVGNTEAFF. The CDR3 DNA reads as TGCGCCAGCAGTCCTTTCACGGACAGGGCAGTAGGAAACACTGAAGCTTTCTTT. The chain links TRBV23-1 to TRBJ1-1; TRBD1 agrees at 8 bases. TRBV23-1 is an ORF; its function is uncertain. Unmatched junction bases numbered 15, after V lost 4 bases and J lost 2 bases. CDR3 length: 18 amino acids.

This chain joins TRBV7-3 and TRBJ2-3; 8 bases map to TRBD2. Germline CDR1 and CDR2: SGHTA and FQGTGA. This CDR3 is built from 15 residues. Trimming at V came to 4 bases and at J to 8 bases, leaving 11 bases not matched to a gene. The DNA for the CDR3 is TGTGCCAGCAGCTCGTCCCTCGGGGGGGCAGGTACGCAGTATTTT. This sequence encodes CASSSSLGGAGTQYF. Based on the CDR3 plus reference TRBV7-3 and TRBJ2-3, the full variable domain is GAGVSQTPSNKVTEKGKYVELRCDPISGHTALYWYRQSLGQGPEFLIYFQGTGAADDSGLPNDRFFAVRPEGSVSTLKIQRTERGDSAVYLCASSSSLGGAGTQYFGPGTRLTVL.

V is TRBV5-1 and J is TRBJ2-3; perhaps TRBD2 as D (6 bases). Germline loops: CDR1 SGHRS, CDR2 YFSETQ. V lost 4 bases, J lost 8 bases, and 14 bases lay in between. This CDR3 contains 13 residues. The CDR3 reads CASSRDLPGTQYF. CDR3 in DNA: TGCGCCAGCAGCAGGGACTTGCCCGGTACGCAGTATTTT.

Worth noting for this clone: At the DNA level, this CDR3 is encoded by other sequences in the same sample as well. V gene TRBV6-5 combines with J gene TRBJ2-7; no reliable D call. Trimming shortened V by 0 bases and J by 0 bases, and 9 bases separated the two germline ends. The germline V gene encodes CDR1 MNHEY and CDR2 SVGAGI. The CDR3 runs to 15 residues. The DNA for the CDR3 is TGTGCCAGCAGTTACTCGTCCGGAAGCTCCTACGAGCAGTACTTC. Translation gives CASSYSSGSSYEQYF.

The genes are TRBV29-1 and TRBJ2-1; 7 nucleotides match TRBD1. This CDR3 contains 13 residues. With V trimmed by 3 bases and J by 7 bases, 6 bases remained unmatched. Germline CDR1 reads SQVTM; CDR2 reads ANQGSEA. CDR3 DNA: TGCAGCGTTGACCGACAGGGAACAAATGAGCAGTTCTTC. Protein: CSVDRQGTNEQFF.

This rearrangement joins TRBV4-1 to TRBJ1-2; D is possibly TRBD1 (6 bases). The CDR3 runs to 15 residues. The V and J ends lost 0 bases and 3 bases respectively, with 11 bases between them. Germline assignment: CDR1 MGHRA and CDR2 YSYEKL. The CDR3 sequence: CASSQDPGADYGYTF. The CDR3 DNA sequence: TGCGCCAGCAGCCAAGATCCGGGGGCCGACTATGGCTACACCTTC.

This chain links TRBV5-4 with TRBJ2-3; 10 bases map to TRBD2. Germline-derived CDR1 and CDR2 are SGHNT and YYREEE (reference sequence). With 1 base clipped from V and 1 base from J, the junction kept 6 bases outside the gene matches. The CDR3 runs 17 residues. CDR3 coding DNA: TGTGCCAGCAGCTTGTTAGCTAGCGGGAGACGCACAGATACGCAGTATTTT. It encodes CASSLLASGRRTDTQYF.

This clone was counted between two and nine times. This chain connects TRBV4-1 to TRBJ1-1; no definite D call. This CDR3 region has 17 residues. CDR1 is MGHRA and CDR2 is YSYEKL in the germline V gene. V was cut by 6 bases and J by 0 bases, with 20 bases left in between. CDR3 nucleotide sequence: TGCGCCAGCAGGTCCGCCGGCAGGTCAATCATGAACACTGAAGCTTTCTTT. Translating gives CASRSAGRSIMNTEAFF.

The V gene is TRBV28, the J gene TRBJ1-2; weak D call: TRBD1 (5 bases). Per germline, CDR1 MDHEN and CDR2 SYDVKM. There are 15 residues in the CDR3. V was cut by 1 base and J by 4 bases, with 13 bases left in between. CDR3 amino acids: CASSLLGRSTYGYTF. CDR3 DNA: TGTGCCAGCAGTTTATTGGGACGGTCCACCTATGGCTACACCTTC.

The chain employs TRBV6-6 and TRBJ2-1; weak D call: TRBD2 (6 bases). CDR3 length equals 12 residues. Germline V gene sequence: CDR1 MNHNY, CDR2 SVGAGI (reference sequence). The ends were cut back, 8 bases at V and 9 bases at J, with 14 bases in the middle. CDR3: CASSKRVIEQFF. The DNA for the CDR3 is TGTGCCAGCTCAAAGCGGGTCATTGAGCAGTTCTTC.